These 19 T cell receptor beta chains originate from one sample sequenced in a study of T cell changes during pregnancy in multiple sclerosis. Data came from immunoSEQ multiplex PCR; TCRdb stores just in-frame clones and leaves some out. The table records about 47,000 clones, about 91% of them present only once. The sequencing used peripheral blood, collected after pregnancy. These receptors were taken from a female donor with multiple sclerosis, enrolled in a pregnancy study.

This clone was observed once. The chain recombines TRBV5-6 with TRBJ1-4, with D possibly being TRBD1 (5 bases). This CDR3 spans 13 amino acids. V was shortened by 0 bases and J by 12 bases, with 12 bases between the two germline ends. Germline V lookup: CDR1 SGHDT, CDR2 YYEEEE. The CDR3 reads CASSLAPRDELFF. CDR3 bases: TGTGCCAGCAGCTTGGCCCCCAGGGATGAACTGTTTTTT.

V is TRBV30 and J is TRBJ1-5; D is possibly TRBD1 (6 bases). The CDR3 is 13 amino acids. V was shortened by 7 bases and J by 2 bases, with 12 bases between the two germline ends. Germline lookup yields CDR1 GTSNPN and CDR2 SVGIG (reference sequence). CDR3 in DNA: TGTGCCTTCGAAGGGGGGGGCAATCAGCCCCAGCATTTT. It specifies CAFEGGGNQPQHF.

V is TRBV19 and J is TRBJ1-6, with 12 bases matching TRBD1. The CDR3 runs to 22 residues. The trim removed 3 bases at V and 2 bases at J, leaving 17 bases unmatched. Per the germline V gene, CDR1 is LNHDA and CDR2 is SQIVND (reference sequence). The DNA of the CDR3 is TGTGCCAGTAGTATTATGTTTACCGGGACAGGGGGCGTTCGAACCTATAATTCACCCCTCCACTTT. Residues: CASSIMFTGTGGVRTYNSPLHF.

V gene TRBV4-3 combines with J gene TRBJ1-1; 7 nucleotides align to TRBD1. The CDR3 covers 15 residues. Germline V CDR1 and CDR2: LGHNA, YSLEER. J lost 0 bases, V lost 0 bases, and 1 base had no gene match. CDR3 loop: CASSQEGQLNTEAFF. In DNA, the CDR3 is TGCGCCAGCAGCCAAGAGGGACAGTTGAACACTGAAGCTTTCTTT.

V is TRBV5-4 and J is TRBJ2-3; 9 bases line up with TRBD2. This CDR3 has 16 residues. Germline CDR1 reads SGHNT; CDR2 reads YYREEE (reference sequence). V shed 4 bases and J 1 base; nucleotides not matched to a gene: 7. The CDR3 protein is CASSLAGRSGTDTQYF. The DNA for the CDR3 is TGTGCCAGCAGCCTAGCGGGGCGGTCGGGCACAGATACGCAGTATTTT.

Here the CDR3 reads CASLYRDSYNSPLHF. The CDR3 DNA reads TGCGCCAGCCTATACCGGGACTCCTATAATTCACCCCTCCACTTT. The chain combines TRBV23-1 with TRBJ1-6; D unclear. TRBV23-1 has ORF status, its function being uncertain. This CDR3 spans 15 amino acids. V lost 8 bases and J lost 0, with 11 bases in between.

The chain employs TRBV21-1 and TRBJ1-3; TRBD1, the table's D call, lacks a check against the DNA. TRBV21-1 represents a pseudogene. The length of the CDR3 is 18 residues. The CDR3 DNA reads as TGTGCCAGCAGCAAAGGCCCCGTGGACAGGGTGATGGGAAACACCATATATTTT. It is translated as CASSKGPVDRVMGNTIYF.

This chain uses TRBV5-1 with TRBJ2-3; 7 positions match TRBD1. V dropped 2 bases and J dropped 0; count of bases not matched to a gene: 12. Germline assignment: CDR1 SGHRS and CDR2 YFSETQ. CDR3 length: 18 amino acids. CDR3 in DNA: TGCGCCAGCAGCTTCCGGCAGGGGGACCCAACAAGCACAGATACGCAGTATTTT. Translating it yields CASSFRQGDPTSTDTQYF. Full variable domain (rest looked up from reference TRBV5-1 and TRBJ2-3): KAGVTQTPRYLIKTRGQQVTLSCSPISGHRSVSWYQQTPGQGLQFLFEYFSETQRNKGNFPGRFSGRQFSNSRSEMNVSTLELGDSALYLCASSFRQGDPTSTDTQYFGPGTRLTVL.

The genes are TRBV18 and TRBJ2-7, with D perhaps matching TRBD1 (5 bases). Trimming shortened V by 4 bases and J by 6 bases, and 16 bases separated the two germline ends. The germline gives CDR1 KGHSH, CDR2 LQKENI. The length of the CDR3 is 14 residues. In DNA form, the CDR3 reads TGTGCCAGCTCACTAACCCTTGACAGTTCCGAGCAGTACTTC. Translating it yields CASSLTLDSSEQYF.

V and J are TRBV27 and TRBJ2-1; possible D gene TRBD1, 6 bases. The CDR3 runs to 17 residues. Germline V gene data show CDR1 as MNHEY and CDR2 as SMNVEV (reference sequence). V was shortened by 2 bases and J by 0 bases, with 14 bases between the two germline ends. The CDR3 is CASSLRDTLSSYNEQFF. The CDR3 nucleotides are TGTGCCAGCAGTTTACGGGACACCCTGAGCTCCTACAATGAGCAGTTCTTC.

The V gene is TRBV9, the J gene TRBJ2-3; 9 nucleotides match TRBD2. Germline values: CDR1 SGDLS, CDR2 YYNGEE. CDR3 length equals 15 residues. The junction had 3 bases not matched to a gene; V was cut back by 3 bases and J by 1 base. The CDR3 protein is CASSGIAGGTDTQYF. In DNA form, the CDR3 reads TGTGCCAGCAGCGGGATAGCGGGGGGCACAGATACGCAGTATTTT.

This chain links TRBV7-2 with TRBJ1-3, with TRBD1 as a possible D gene (5 bases). The CDR3 consists of 14 residues. Germline assignment: CDR1 SGHTA and CDR2 FQGNSA. V was pared by 4 bases and J by 4 bases, with 11 bases between. The chain's CDR3 is CASSWQGGGNTIYF. The CDR3 DNA reads TGTGCCAGCAGCTGGCAGGGAGGAGGAAACACCATATATTTT.

The rearrangement uses TRBV7-2 and TRBJ2-7; D might be TRBD2 (5 bases). Trimming took off 5 bases at V and 6 bases at J, with 17 bases between the two ends. Germline CDR1 SGHTA, CDR2 FQGNSA. The CDR3 runs to 14 residues. Here the CDR3 reads CASSQIGPGVEQYF. The DNA of the CDR3 is TGTGCCAGCAGCCAGATTGGACCCGGGGTCGAGCAGTACTTC. Drawing the rest from reference TRBV7-2 and TRBJ2-7, the complete variable domain is GAGVSQSPSNKVTEKGKDVELRCDPISGHTALYWYRQSLGQGLEFLIYFQGNSAPDKSGLPSDRFSAERTGGSVSTLTIQRTQQEDSAVYLCASSQIGPGVEQYFGPGTRLTVT.

The rearrangement links TRBV7-2 to TRBJ1-5; weak D call: TRBD1 (5 bases). CDR1 is SGHTA, CDR2 FQGNSA, per germline. Trimming left V 5 bases short and J 4 bases short, with 15 bases between. This CDR3 spans 15 amino acids. CDR3 nucleotides: TGTGCCAGCAGCCTTGGGGGGGGAAGGAATCAGCCCCAGCATTTT. It is translated as CASSLGGGRNQPQHF.

The V gene is TRBV5-6, the J gene TRBJ1-6, with D maybe TRBD1 (6 bases). This CDR3 has 15 residues. The V gene's germline CDR1 is SGHDT and CDR2 YYEEEE. The V end lost 0 bases, the J end lost 7 bases, and 11 bases lay between the germline ends. The CDR3 DNA is TGTGCCAGCAGCTTGGGACAGGTGAGGAATTCACCCCTCCACTTT. Translation gives CASSLGQVRNSPLHF.

The V call is TRBV7-8, the J call TRBJ1-6, with TRBD1 identical over 8 bases. Per germline, CDR1 SGHVS and CDR2 FQNEAQ. The CDR3 contains 14 residues. V trimming: 4 bases; J trimming: 7 bases; junction bases outside the gene matches: 3. The CDR3 DNA is TGTGCCAGCAGCTCGGGACAGGTCAATTCACCCCTCCACTTT. Amino acid sequence: CASSSGQVNSPLHF. Supplemented by reference TRBV7-8 and TRBJ1-6, the full variable domain reads GAGVSQSPRYKVAKRGQDVALRCDPISGHVSLFWYQQALGQGPEFLTYFQNEAQLDKSGLPSDRFFAERPEGSVSTLKIQRTQQEDSAVYLCASSSGQVNSPLHFGNGTRLTVT.

This clone was seen a few times. The V gene is TRBV5-1, the J gene TRBJ2-4; TRBD1 might be the D (5 bases). Trimming took 4 bases from V and 0 from J, leaving 8 bases between them. Per germline, CDR1 SGHRS and CDR2 YFSETQ. CDR3 length: 14 residues. The CDR3 bases are TGCGCCAGCAGCCCGACAGTAGCCAAAAACATTCAGTACTTC. This sequence encodes CASSPTVAKNIQYF.

The chain carries TRBV5-1 and TRBJ2-1; D gene unclear. Trimming cost V 2 bases and J 6 bases, with 3 bases left between them. The CDR3 runs 11 residues. CDR1 is SGHRS and CDR2 is YFSETQ in the germline V gene. This CDR3 reads CASSFINEQFF. Here the CDR3 DNA reads TGCGCCAGCAGCTTCATCAATGAGCAGTTCTTC.

The V gene is TRBV12-5, the J gene TRBJ2-3; weak D call: TRBD2 (6 bases). V shed 0 bases and J shed 4 bases, with 14 bases lying between them. The CDR3 runs 16 residues. CDR1 and CDR2 (germline): LGHNT, FRNRAP. This CDR3 reads CASGLVLAGSADTQYF. CDR3 nucleotides: TGTGCTAGTGGTTTGGTACTCGCGGGAAGCGCAGATACGCAGTATTTT.